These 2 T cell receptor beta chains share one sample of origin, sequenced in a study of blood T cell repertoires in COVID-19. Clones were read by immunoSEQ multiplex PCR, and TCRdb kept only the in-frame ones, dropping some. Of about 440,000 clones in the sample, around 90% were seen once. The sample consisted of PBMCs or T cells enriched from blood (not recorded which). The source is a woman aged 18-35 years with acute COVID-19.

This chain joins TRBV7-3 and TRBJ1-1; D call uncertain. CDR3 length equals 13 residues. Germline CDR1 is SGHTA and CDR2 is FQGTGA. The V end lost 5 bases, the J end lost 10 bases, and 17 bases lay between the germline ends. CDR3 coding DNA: TGTGCCAGCAGCCCTGACTCCGGTCTGGGAGCTTTCTTT. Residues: CASSPDSGLGAFF.

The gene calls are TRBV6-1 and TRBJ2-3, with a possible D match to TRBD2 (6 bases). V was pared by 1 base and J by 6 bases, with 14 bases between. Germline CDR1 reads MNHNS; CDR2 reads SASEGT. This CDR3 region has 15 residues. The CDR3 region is CASSEEGTGLDTQYF. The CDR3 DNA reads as TGTGCCAGCAGTGAAGAGGGGACTGGCTTGGATACGCAGTATTTT.